This T cell receptor (beta chain) was observed in a study of T cell repertoires in cytomegalovirus infection. TCRdb reprocessed the reads via MiXCR and lists one record per CDR3 protein. The sample has under 850,000 distinct CDR3 sequences; around 31% are singletons. V lost 0 bases to trimming and J lost 2 bases, with 13 bases between them. The CDR3 totals 16 residues. Germline V CDR1 and CDR2: SGHVS, FQNEAQ. To note about this clonotype: Its antigen remains unknown.

Overall study findings and caveats: HLA-C-restricted CMV-specific TCR beta clonotypes were dominant in the ex vivo response.

The specimen was cultured PBMCs, collected from culture after CMV antigen stimulation. The rearrangement links TRBV7-8 to TRBJ2-5, with a possible D match to TRBD1 (6 bases). This TCR came from a human donor in good health (CMV status not recorded). Some clones in this sample may be carry-over from other donors' samples. CDR3 sequence: CASSLARDIFQETQYF. The CDR3 coding sequence is TGTGCCAGCAGCTTAGCGAGGGACATTTTTCAAGAGACCCAGTACTTC.